This T cell receptor beta chain was identified in a study of T cells after yellow fever vaccination. Study in general: When fractions had low cell numbers, they were prepared with SMART-Seq v4 Ultra Low Input.

The authors made TCR cDNA by 5'RACE template switching, adding a universal primer site and UMIs. TCRdb re-analysed the 5' RACE reads in MiXCR, keeping a single row per CDR3 protein. The sample has a few hundred thousand distinct CDR3 sequences, about a sixth seen once. Germline V CDR1 and CDR2: MNHEY, SVGAGI. CDR3 length: 13 residues. V gave up 0 bases and J gave up 4 bases, with 5 bases separating them. This clonotype was detected once. What it binds is not known. Study conclusions and caveats: Reappearance after the booster was observed for most primary-vaccination clones (around 95% CD4, more than 70% CD8). One caveat is that FACS-sorted repertoires could contain abundant clonotypes contaminating from the bulk population.

This material consisted of PBMCs, taken 5 days after the first yellow fever vaccination. This chain joins TRBV6-5 and TRBJ2-3; D call uncertain. The TCR originated in a man in his late teens or twenties who received the YFV17D yellow fever vaccine. The CDR3 region has the DNA TGTGCCAGCAGTTACTCTTACCCAGATACGCAGTATTTT. Amino acids: CASSYSYPDTQYF.